Listed below are T cell receptor beta chains from one sample, sequenced in a study of metastatic and nonmetastatic thyroid tumors. MiXCR was used by TCRdb to re-call the PCR reads. Of 15,000 to 20,000 clones in the sample, approximately 35% were seen once. The sequenced sample consisted of tumor tissue. Source of these receptors: a male donor with papillary thyroid cancer or a benign thyroid nodule (not recorded which). Some clones in this sample may be carry-over from other donors' samples. Each CDR3 is given with its conserved first and last residue. A D gene is named only where the DNA matches it firmly. Size is omitted from some rows. Given values are once, few, many or a class for expanded clones.

J gene: TRBJ2-3
V gene: TRBV5-4
D gene: NA
clone size: NA
CDR3 DNA: TGTGCCAGCAGCATTCGAGTTGACACGCAGTATTTT
CDR3 protein: CASSIRVDTQYF

J gene: TRBJ1-1
V gene: TRBV6-1
D gene: NA
clone size: few
CDR3 DNA: TGTGCCAGCAGTGAAGAATATGTGGGCAATGGCTCCACTGAAGCTTTCTTT
CDR3 protein: CASSEEYVGNGSTEAFF

J gene: TRBJ1-2
V gene: TRBV4-1
D gene: NA
clone size: NA
CDR3 DNA: TGCGCCAGCAGCCAAGATAGTGCGGGGTTGTATGGCTACACCTTC
CDR3 protein: CASSQDSAGLYGYTF

J gene: TRBJ2-7
V gene: TRBV27
D gene: NA
clone size: few
CDR3 DNA: TGTGCCAGCAGTTTAATCCCGACAGGTGGAACCTACGAGCAGTACTTC
CDR3 protein: CASSLIPTGGTYEQYF

J gene: TRBJ2-7
V gene: TRBV5-5
D gene: NA
clone size: NA
CDR3 DNA: TGTTCCAGCAGCTTAACCCCACGGGTCGATCTAGTGGAGCAGTACTTC
CDR3 protein: CSSSLTPRVDLVEQYF

J gene: TRBJ2-4
V gene: TRBV3-1
D gene: NA
clone size: NA
CDR3 DNA: TGTGCCAGCAGCCAAGGGACCTGGCTAGCCAAAAACATTCAGTACTTC
CDR3 protein: CASSQGTWLAKNIQYF

J gene: TRBJ1-6
V gene: TRBV28
D gene: TRBD1
clone size: NA
CDR3 DNA: TGTGCCAGCAGCACACGACAGGGAGGGAATTCACCCCTCCACTTT
CDR3 protein: CASSTRQGGNSPLHF

J gene: TRBJ1-1
V gene: TRBV5-1
D gene: NA
clone size: medium-sized
CDR3 DNA: TGCGCCAGCAGCTCGGCCTCTGGGGATATGAACACTGAAGCTTTCTTT
CDR3 protein: CASSSASGDMNTEAFF

J gene: TRBJ2-1
V gene: TRBV5-1
D gene: TRBD2
clone size: once
CDR3 DNA: TGCGCCAGCAGCTTGAATCCTAGCGGGAGCTATGAGCAGTTCTTC
CDR3 protein: CASSLNPSGSYEQFF

J gene: TRBJ1-1
V gene: TRBV20-1
D gene: NA
clone size: medium-sized
CDR3 DNA: TGCAGTGCTAGTCAGAACACTGAAGCTTTCTTT
CDR3 protein: CSASQNTEAFF

J gene: TRBJ2-7
V gene: TRBV20-1
D gene: TRBD1
clone size: NA
CDR3 DNA: TGCAGTGCTCCGACATCCGGGACAGTCAACTACGAGCAGTACTTC
CDR3 protein: CSAPTSGTVNYEQYF

J gene: TRBJ1-6
V gene: TRBV5-5
D gene: NA
clone size: medium-sized
CDR3 DNA: TGTGCCAGCAGTTACAGCCTAAGCTCCTATAATTCACCCCTCCACTTT
CDR3 protein: CASSYSLSSYNSPLHF

J gene: TRBJ1-1
V gene: TRBV12-3/TRBV12-4
D gene: TRBD1
clone size: few
CDR3 DNA: TGTGCCAGCACACGACAGGGAGAGGGTGAAGCTTTCTTT
CDR3 protein: CASTRQGEGEAFF

J gene: TRBJ2-3
V gene: TRBV20-1
D gene: TRBD2
clone size: NA
CDR3 DNA: TGCAGTGCGTGGGGGGGAGGTACTACGGATACGCAGTATTTT
CDR3 protein: CSAWGGGTTDTQYF

J gene: TRBJ2-1
V gene: TRBV2
D gene: TRBD2
clone size: few
CDR3 DNA: TGTGCCAGCAGCGCCGGGACTAGCGGGACGAATGAGCAGTTCTTC
CDR3 protein: CASSAGTSGTNEQFF

J gene: TRBJ1-2
V gene: TRBV6-6
D gene: NA
clone size: few
CDR3 DNA: TGTGCCAGCAGTTACCAGCAACCGACGACGGTCTCCTATGGCTACACCTTC
CDR3 protein: CASSYQQPTTVSYGYTF

J gene: TRBJ2-5
V gene: TRBV15
D gene: NA
clone size: many
CDR3 DNA: TGTGCCACCAGCTCTCGAGGCGAGACTACCTTCCAAGAGACCCAGTACTTC
CDR3 protein: CATSSRGETTFQETQYF

J gene: TRBJ1-6
V gene: TRBV20-1
D gene: TRBD1
clone size: NA
CDR3 DNA: TGCAGTGCTAGAGTAGCGACAGGGGGCATCTCACCCCTCCACTTT
CDR3 protein: CSARVATGGISPLHF

J gene: TRBJ2-7
V gene: TRBV20-1
D gene: NA
clone size: NA
CDR3 DNA: TGCAGTGCAACCAGGACAGATTCCTACGAGCAGTACTTC
CDR3 protein: CSATRTDSYEQYF

J gene: TRBJ1-1
V gene: TRBV7-9
D gene: TRBD1
clone size: large
CDR3 DNA: TGTGCCAGCAGCTTCCCGGCAGGGGGTTTTAACACTGAAGCTTTCTTT
CDR3 protein: CASSFPAGGFNTEAFF

J gene: TRBJ2-3
V gene: TRBV5-1
D gene: NA
clone size: medium-sized
CDR3 DNA: TGCGCCAGCAGCTTGAGTAGCACAGATACGCAGTATTTT
CDR3 protein: CASSLSSTDTQYF

J gene: TRBJ2-3
V gene: TRBV5-4
D gene: TRBD2
clone size: many
CDR3 DNA: TGTGCCAGCAGCTCGCCGGGAGGCTGGGGCACAGATACGCAGTATTTT
CDR3 protein: CASSSPGGWGTDTQYF

J gene: TRBJ1-1
V gene: TRBV4-2
D gene: TRBD1
clone size: NA
CDR3 DNA: TGTGCCAGCAGCCAGGACAGGGGGCTAAACACTGAAGCTTTCTTT
CDR3 protein: CASSQDRGLNTEAFF

J gene: TRBJ2-5
V gene: TRBV3-1
D gene: NA
clone size: many
CDR3 DNA: TGTGCCAGCAGCCAAAGCGGGCGGCGAGAGACCCAGTACTTC
CDR3 protein: CASSQSGRRETQYF

J gene: TRBJ1-1
V gene: TRBV2
D gene: NA
clone size: many
CDR3 DNA: TGTGCCAGCAGTGCAACAGGGATGAACACTGAAGCTTTCTTT
CDR3 protein: CASSATGMNTEAFF

J gene: TRBJ2-7
V gene: TRBV24-1
D gene: NA
clone size: medium-sized
CDR3 DNA: TGTGCCACCAGTGATAATACGGGGCCCTACGAGCAGTACTTC
CDR3 protein: CATSDNTGPYEQYF

J gene: TRBJ1-6
V gene: TRBV13
D gene: NA
clone size: NA
CDR3 DNA: TGTGCCAGCAGCTTAGTAACGGGGCAGGAAAATTCACCCCTCCACTTT
CDR3 protein: CASSLVTGQENSPLHF

J gene: TRBJ1-1
V gene: TRBV2
D gene: TRBD1
clone size: many
CDR3 DNA: TGTGCCACCGTGTCTAACAGGGGGAGGAACACTGAAGCTTTCTTT
CDR3 protein: CATVSNRGRNTEAFF

J gene: TRBJ2-5
V gene: TRBV6-1
D gene: NA
clone size: many
CDR3 DNA: TGTGCCAGCAGTGAAGGGAGGAGGACTTACCAAGAGACCCAGTACTTC
CDR3 protein: CASSEGRRTYQETQYF

J gene: TRBJ2-2
V gene: TRBV20-1
D gene: NA
clone size: many
CDR3 DNA: TGCAGTGCTAGTCCCGCTGGTAGCAGCTGGCGGAGCACCGGGGAGCTGTTTTTT
CDR3 protein: CSASPAGSSWRSTGELFF

J gene: TRBJ2-6
V gene: TRBV30
D gene: NA
clone size: many
CDR3 DNA: TGTGCCTGGAGGGGGGGCTCTGGGGCCAACGTCCTGACTTTC
CDR3 protein: CAWRGGSGANVLTF

J gene: TRBJ2-5
V gene: TRBV7-8
D gene: TRBD2
clone size: many
CDR3 DNA: TGTGCCAGCAGCTTAACGCCTAGCGGGAGGCTTGGGACCCAGTACTTC
CDR3 protein: CASSLTPSGRLGTQYF

J gene: TRBJ2-5
V gene: TRBV20-1
D gene: TRBD2
clone size: NA
CDR3 DNA: TGCAGTGCTAGAGGACTAGCGGGGATCGGGAAGGGGGAGACCCAGTACTTC
CDR3 protein: CSARGLAGIGKGETQYF

J gene: TRBJ2-7
V gene: TRBV7-3
D gene: NA
clone size: medium-sized
CDR3 DNA: TGTGCCAGCAGCTTAACGGGTAATGAGCGAAGCGAGCAGTACTTC
CDR3 protein: CASSLTGNERSEQYF

J gene: TRBJ2-1
V gene: TRBV19
D gene: TRBD2
clone size: many
CDR3 DNA: TGTGCCAGTACCCGGACTAGCGGGACCTACTACAATGAGCAGTTCTTC
CDR3 protein: CASTRTSGTYYNEQFF

J gene: TRBJ1-2
V gene: TRBV10-3
D gene: NA
clone size: NA
CDR3 DNA: TGTGCCATCAGTGAGGGGACGTCTTACTATGGCTACACCTTC
CDR3 protein: CAISEGTSYYGYTF

J gene: TRBJ1-4
V gene: TRBV6-4
D gene: TRBD1
clone size: many
CDR3 DNA: TGTGCCAGCAGTGGACAGGGGGCGACTAATGAAAAACTGTTTTTT
CDR3 protein: CASSGQGATNEKLFF

J gene: TRBJ1-3
V gene: TRBV28
D gene: NA
clone size: many
CDR3 DNA: TGTGCCAGCAGTTTAAGGACAGCCGGAAACACCATATATTTT
CDR3 protein: CASSLRTAGNTIYF

J gene: TRBJ1-2
V gene: TRBV27
D gene: TRBD1
clone size: NA
CDR3 DNA: TGTGCCAGCAGTTTATACGGACAGGTGTTTGCCTACACCTTC
CDR3 protein: CASSLYGQVFAYTF

J gene: TRBJ2-3
V gene: TRBV6-5
D gene: NA
clone size: NA
CDR3 DNA: TGTGCCAGCAGTTACGCACAATATACGCAGTATTTT
CDR3 protein: CASSYAQYTQYF

J gene: TRBJ2-3
V gene: TRBV6-1
D gene: NA
clone size: many
CDR3 DNA: TGTGCCAGCAGTTCCCATCGACAGGAACTCAGAGATACGCAGTATTTT
CDR3 protein: CASSSHRQELRDTQYF

J gene: TRBJ2-7
V gene: TRBV6-2/TRBV6-3
D gene: NA
clone size: NA
CDR3 DNA: TGTGCCAGCAGTTACCGCGGGACTCTTAATTACGAGCAGTACTTC
CDR3 protein: CASSYRGTLNYEQYF

J gene: TRBJ2-1
V gene: TRBV11-2
D gene: TRBD2
clone size: once
CDR3 DNA: TGTGCCAGCAGCTTAGATGGGAGACTAGCGGGAGGGGGGGAGCAGTTCTTC
CDR3 protein: CASSLDGRLAGGGEQFF

J gene: TRBJ2-1
V gene: TRBV28
D gene: NA
clone size: few
CDR3 DNA: TGTGCCAGCAGTTCGGCGCGTGGGCCCACTCGGCATGAGCAGTTCTTC
CDR3 protein: CASSSARGPTRHEQFF

J gene: TRBJ1-1
V gene: TRBV4-1
D gene: NA
clone size: NA
CDR3 DNA: TGCGCCAGCAGCCAAGATTCGGGAAGGGGTGAAGCTTTCTTT
CDR3 protein: CASSQDSGRGEAFF

J gene: TRBJ2-3
V gene: TRBV20-1
D gene: NA
clone size: many
CDR3 DNA: TGCAGTGCTGGCCCCATGGGGGGCGTTAGCACAGATACGCAGTATTTT
CDR3 protein: CSAGPMGGVSTDTQYF

J gene: TRBJ2-7
V gene: TRBV6-1
D gene: NA
clone size: NA
CDR3 DNA: TGTGCCAGCAGTGAAGCGGATAGAGGTTCCTACGAGCAGTACTTC
CDR3 protein: CASSEADRGSYEQYF

J gene: TRBJ2-1
V gene: TRBV10-3
D gene: TRBD2
clone size: NA
CDR3 DNA: TGTGCCATCAGTGAGCCCGCCGGACTAGCGGGGGGATCCTACAATGAGCAGTTCTTC
CDR3 protein: CAISEPAGLAGGSYNEQFF

J gene: TRBJ1-4
V gene: TRBV7-3
D gene: NA
clone size: NA
CDR3 DNA: TGTGCCAGCAGCTTAGCGACGGGTACGGGGGAAAAACTGTTTTTT
CDR3 protein: CASSLATGTGEKLFF

J gene: TRBJ2-1
V gene: TRBV27
D gene: NA
clone size: few
CDR3 DNA: TGTGCCAGCAGTTTATGGCCGGCGGGTGAGCAGTTCTTC
CDR3 protein: CASSLWPAGEQFF

J gene: TRBJ1-2
V gene: TRBV19
D gene: TRBD1
clone size: many
CDR3 DNA: TGTGCCAGTAGTCCTATAACAGGGGGCGAGCCCCCCTATGGCTACACCTTC
CDR3 protein: CASSPITGGEPPYGYTF

J gene: TRBJ1-1
V gene: TRBV6-5
D gene: TRBD1
clone size: NA
CDR3 DNA: TGTGCCAGCAGTTACCAACGGACAGGGGTGAACACTGAAGCTTTCTTT
CDR3 protein: CASSYQRTGVNTEAFF

J gene: TRBJ1-5
V gene: TRBV19
D gene: NA
clone size: NA
CDR3 DNA: TGTGCAATCCCACAGCCCCAGCAGTTT
CDR3 protein: CAIPQPQQF

J gene: TRBJ1-5
V gene: TRBV6-1
D gene: NA
clone size: medium-sized
CDR3 DNA: TGTGCCAGCAGTGTGACGGTTAGCAATCAGCCCCAGCATTTT
CDR3 protein: CASSVTVSNQPQHF

J gene: TRBJ2-2
V gene: TRBV11-2
D gene: TRBD1
clone size: few
CDR3 DNA: TGTGCCAGCAGCTTCGGGACAGTCACCGGGGAGCTGTTTTTT
CDR3 protein: CASSFGTVTGELFF

J gene: TRBJ2-3
V gene: TRBV19
D gene: NA
clone size: few
CDR3 DNA: TGTGCCAGTAGTATCCAGGTGGGGGGAGATACGCAGTATTTT
CDR3 protein: CASSIQVGGDTQYF

J gene: TRBJ2-7
V gene: TRBV28
D gene: TRBD1
clone size: NA
CDR3 DNA: TGTGCCAGCAGTTCCCCCGGGACAGGGAGGTACGAGCAGTACTTC
CDR3 protein: CASSSPGTGRYEQYF

J gene: TRBJ2-7
V gene: TRBV28
D gene: TRBD1
clone size: medium-sized
CDR3 DNA: TGTGCCAGCAGTTTATCCTCCGGGACAGGCCCCTACGAGCAGTACTTC
CDR3 protein: CASSLSSGTGPYEQYF

J gene: TRBJ2-7
V gene: TRBV2
D gene: TRBD2
clone size: medium-sized
CDR3 DNA: TGTGCCAGCAGTGGTTCAAGCGGGAGAATGGGCGAGCAGTACTTC
CDR3 protein: CASSGSSGRMGEQYF